This T cell receptor beta chain came from a study of radiotherapy plus CTLA-4 blockade in lung cancer. Study-wide context: Roughly 17% of patients responded objectively, and about 30% achieved disease control.

CTLA-4 blockade using ipilimumab, together with focal radiation, was received by patients with chemo-refractory metastatic non-small-cell lung cancer. CDR1 is SGHKS and CDR2 is YYEKEE in the germline V gene (reference sequence). There are 16 residues in the CDR3. V was trimmed by 4 bases and J by 10 bases, leaving 24 bases between them. Assay used: immunoSEQ multiplex PCR; TCRdb lists only in-frame clones, some missing. Of 85,000 to 95,000 clones detected, around 84% appear once; the ten largest clones hold roughly a quarter. The rearrangement joins TRBV5-5 to TRBJ1-3, with D possibly being TRBD1 (6 bases). The material was peripheral blood, obtained from a patient treated with radiotherapy plus ipilimumab. The source is a human donor with non-small cell lung cancer that progressed on radiotherapy plus ipilimumab. CDR3 region: CASSLSGLTGIQTIYF. As DNA, the CDR3 is TGTGCCAGCAGCCTGAGTGGGCTCACAGGGATCCAAACCATATATTTT.